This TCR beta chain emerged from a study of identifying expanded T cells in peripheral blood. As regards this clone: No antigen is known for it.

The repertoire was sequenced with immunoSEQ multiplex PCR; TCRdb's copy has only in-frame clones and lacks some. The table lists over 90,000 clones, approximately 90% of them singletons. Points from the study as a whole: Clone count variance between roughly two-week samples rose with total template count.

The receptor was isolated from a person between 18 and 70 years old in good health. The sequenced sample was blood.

The CDR3 coding sequence is TGTGCCAGCACTACCGGGACGGGATCATATCCCCAGCATTTT. Its translation is CASTTGTGSYPQHF. The chain links TRBV6-1 to TRBJ1-5, with a possible D match to TRBD1 (5 bases). Germline V CDR1 and CDR2: MNHNS, SASEGT. The V end was cut by 7 bases, the J end by 10 bases, with 20 bases between. CDR3 length: 14 amino acids.